The 10 T cell receptor beta chains presented below share a single source sample, sequenced in a study of vaccination effects on CD4 cells after COVID-19. ViraFEST used viral peptide pools to expand antigen-specific CD4+ T cells before sequencing. On day 10 of culture, CD4+ T cells were separated out. None of the vaccinated had previously contracted SARS-CoV-2, and their nucleocapsid antibodies tested negative. These TCRs are of unknown antigen specificity. Assay used: immunoSEQ multiplex PCR; TCRdb lists only in-frame clones, some missing. The sample includes 41,000 or so clones, approximately 70% of them seen just once. Material: CD4+ T cells from PBMCs cultured with HCoV-OC43 spike peptides, obtained before COVID-19 vaccination. As for subset: HCoV-OC43 spike overlapping peptide pool stimulation. These receptors were taken from a human donor who received a COVID-19 vaccine.

In its sample, this clone was seen a few times. This chain links TRBV11-2 with TRBJ2-2; D ambiguous. Trimming left V 0 bases short and J 5 bases short, with 10 bases between. Germline V CDR1 and CDR2: SGHAT, FQNNGV. CDR3 size: 15 residues. The CDR3 spells CASSLDRSGTGELFF. CDR3 DNA sequence: TGTGCCAGCAGCTTAGATCGATCCGGGACCGGGGAGCTGTTTTTT.

The V call is TRBV5-6, the J call TRBJ1-3; no clear D. Germline V CDR1 and CDR2: SGHDT, YYEEEE. V dropped 1 base and J dropped 1 base, with 6 bases sitting between them. The CDR3 consists of 14 residues. The CDR3 sequence: CASSLRESGNTIYF. The DNA of the CDR3 is TGTGCCAGCAGCTTGCGGGAGTCTGGAAACACCATATATTTT.

This chain uses TRBV28 with TRBJ1-2; D is unresolved. This CDR3 is 11 amino acids long. The germline gives CDR1 MDHEN, CDR2 SYDVKM. V gave up 4 bases and J gave up 7 bases, with 7 bases separating them. CDR3 coding DNA: TGTGCCAGCAGTTCACATTTTGGCTACACCTTC. Translated: CASSSHFGYTF.

This clone was counted only a few times. The rearrangement uses TRBV3-1 (or the pseudogene TRBV3-2) and TRBJ2-1, with TRBD2 matching over 8 bases. Trimming removed 5 bases from V and 7 bases from J; junction bases left unmatched: 10. The CDR3 is made up of 15 amino acids. Germline assignment: CDR1 LGHDT and CDR2 YNNKEL (reference sequence). In DNA, the CDR3 is TGTGCCAGCAGCTACGCGGGAGGTTCGATGAATGAGCAGTTCTTC. Translated: CASSYAGGSMNEQFF.

This clone turned up a few times. This chain connects TRBV2 to TRBJ1-6, with unresolved D. Germline-derived CDR1 and CDR2 are SNHLY and FYNNEI. V lost 8 bases, J lost 10 bases, and 15 bases lay in between. The CDR3 covers 13 residues. The CDR3, as DNA: TGTGCCAGCCGAGGAAATGGGGTATCACCCCTCCACTTT. This translates into CASRGNGVSPLHF.

V is TRBV7-6 and J is TRBJ2-2; no firm D call. Germline V gene lookup returns CDR1 SGHVS and CDR2 FNYEAQ. There are 16 residues in the CDR3. Trimming took 2 bases from V and 5 from J, leaving 15 bases between them. CDR3 bases: TGTGCCAGCAGCTTAATGGCTGGTAGTCCTACCGGGGAGCTGTTTTTT. Amino acid sequence: CASSLMAGSPTGELFF.

V gene TRBV6-5 combines with J gene TRBJ1-5; no clear D. Trimming removed 4 bases at V and 7 bases at J, with 11 bases between. This CDR3 has 13 amino acids. The germline gives CDR1 MNHEY, CDR2 SVGAGI. The CDR3 DNA follows: TGTGCCAGCAGTTCGGAAGGGATACAGCCCCAGCATTTT. This translates into CASSSEGIQPQHF.

This chain links TRBV7-8 with TRBJ2-1; the D gene is possibly TRBD1 (6 bases). There are 12 residues in the CDR3. Germline CDR1 and CDR2: SGHVS and FQNEAQ. Trimming pared 5 bases from V and 8 bases from J, leaving 10 bases between. This chain's CDR3 is CASSRQVDEQFF. In nucleotides, the CDR3 is TGTGCCAGCAGCCGACAGGTAGATGAGCAGTTCTTC.

The chain links TRBV30 to TRBJ1-1, with 7 nucleotides matching TRBD1. The V and J ends lost 2 bases and 0 bases, in that order; junction bases with no gene match: 9. This CDR3 comprises 16 residues. Germline V lookup: CDR1 GTSNPN, CDR2 SVGIG (reference sequence). DNA of the CDR3: TGTGCCTGGAGTCGCTTGGGACAGACAATGAACACTGAAGCTTTCTTT. Protein: CAWSRLGQTMNTEAFF.

V gene TRBV28 combines with J gene TRBJ1-2; possibly TRBD1 for D (6 bases). Deletions cut 7 bases from V and 4 bases from J, with 10 bases between. CDR1 MDHEN and CDR2 SYDVKM come from the germline V gene. This CDR3 has 12 residues. CDR3 DNA sequence: TGTGCCAGCAACAGGGCCGGCTATGGCTACACCTTC. This gives the protein CASNRAGYGYTF.